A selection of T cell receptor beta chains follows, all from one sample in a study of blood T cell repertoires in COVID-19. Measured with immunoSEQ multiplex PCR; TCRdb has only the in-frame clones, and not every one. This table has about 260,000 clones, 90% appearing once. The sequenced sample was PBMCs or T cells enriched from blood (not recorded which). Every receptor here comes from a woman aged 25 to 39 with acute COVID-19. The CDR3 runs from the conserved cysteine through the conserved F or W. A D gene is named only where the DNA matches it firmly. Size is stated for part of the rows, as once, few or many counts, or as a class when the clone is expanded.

DNA: TGTGCCAGCAGGCAGGGTCTAGACGAGCAGTACTTC
CDR3: CASRQGLDEQYF
V: TRBV7-2
size: NA
J: TRBJ2-7
D: NA

DNA: TGTGCCAGCAGCCCGTCCCTCTACACAGATACGCAGTATTTT
CDR3: CASSPSLYTDTQYF
V: TRBV7-2
size: NA
J: TRBJ2-3
D: NA

DNA: TGTGCCAGCACCCACACCACTGGGCCCTCTGGAAACACCATATATTTT
CDR3: CASTHTTGPSGNTIYF
V: TRBV28
size: NA
J: TRBJ1-3
D: NA

DNA: TGTGCCAGCAGCTCCCGGCCGACGGGGCCCCAGCATTTT
CDR3: CASSSRPTGPQHF
V: TRBV9
size: few
J: TRBJ1-5
D: NA

DNA: TGTGCCAGTAGTATAGAAGGGCAAGGACTATCAAACATTCAGTACTTC
CDR3: CASSIEGQGLSNIQYF
V: TRBV19
size: few
J: TRBJ2-4
D: NA

DNA: TGTGCCAGCAGTTCGGGACTAGCGGAGAACACCGGGGAGCTGTTTTTT
CDR3: CASSSGLAENTGELFF
V: TRBV28
size: NA
J: TRBJ2-2
D: TRBD2

DNA: TGTGCCAGCAGACTCGACGGGAGCAATCAGCCCCAGCATTTT
CDR3: CASRLDGSNQPQHF
V: TRBV6-5
size: NA
J: TRBJ1-5
D: NA

DNA: TGTGCCAGTAGTATTCCCGTAGGGAAGGGGAATCAGCCCCAGCATTTT
CDR3: CASSIPVGKGNQPQHF
V: TRBV19
size: NA
J: TRBJ1-5
D: NA

DNA: TGTGCCAGCAGTGAACAGGGAAGGGTCGGGGAGCTGTTTTTT
CDR3: CASSEQGRVGELFF
V: TRBV2
size: NA
J: TRBJ2-2
D: NA

DNA: TGTGCCACCAGTAGTACCAGCGGGGTTAGCTCCTACAATGAGCAGTTCTTC
CDR3: CATSSTSGVSSYNEQFF
V: TRBV24-1
size: NA
J: TRBJ2-1
D: TRBD2

DNA: TGTGCCAGCAGCCAAGATGCGACAGGATCAAACGAGCAGTACTTC
CDR3: CASSQDATGSNEQYF
V: TRBV3-1/TRBV3-2
size: NA
J: TRBJ2-7
D: NA

DNA: TGTGCCAGCAGCCAAGAAAGGGACAGGGCTGGCTACACCTTC
CDR3: CASSQERDRAGYTF
V: TRBV4-2
size: once
J: TRBJ1-2
D: TRBD1

DNA: TGTGCCACCAGCATGGGCTGGAACACTGAAGCTTTCTTT
CDR3: CATSMGWNTEAFF
V: TRBV15
size: NA
J: TRBJ1-1
D: NA

DNA: TGTGCCAGTACCACAGGGGGCATGGACTATGGCTACACCTTC
CDR3: CASTTGGMDYGYTF
V: TRBV19
size: NA
J: TRBJ1-2
D: TRBD1

DNA: TGTGCCAGCAGTTACTCGATAACAGGACACTCCTACGAGCAGTACTTC
CDR3: CASSYSITGHSYEQYF
V: TRBV6-5
size: NA
J: TRBJ2-7
D: NA

DNA: TGCGCCAGCAGCTTAGGGACTAGCGGGAGGACGGGCTACAATGAGCAGTTCTTC
CDR3: CASSLGTSGRTGYNEQFF
V: TRBV5-1
size: NA
J: TRBJ2-1
D: TRBD2

DNA: TGTGCCAGCAGCAAAAGAGGGGCATTGACCGGGACAGGTAACACCGGGGAGCTGTTTTTT
CDR3: CASSKRGALTGTGNTGELFF
V: TRBV21-1
size: NA
J: TRBJ2-2
D: NA

DNA: TGTGCCAGCAGTACGACAGGGACTGGCTACACCTTC
CDR3: CASSTTGTGYTF
V: TRBV27
size: NA
J: TRBJ1-2
D: TRBD1

DNA: TGTGCCAGCAGCTTATCCGTCCCCGGGGGTGAGCAGTTCTTC
CDR3: CASSLSVPGGEQFF
V: TRBV7-3
size: NA
J: TRBJ2-1
D: NA

DNA: TGTGCCATCAGGCCTGGGAGGACCGGGGAGCTGTTTTTT
CDR3: CAIRPGRTGELFF
V: TRBV10-3
size: NA
J: TRBJ2-2
D: NA

DNA: TGTGCCAGCAGTTCCACGGTTAGCTCCTATAATTCACCCCTCCACTTT
CDR3: CASSSTVSSYNSPLHF
V: TRBV6-5
size: few
J: TRBJ1-6
D: NA

DNA: TGCGCCAGCAGCCGATCGATGGGAGGATCCTACGAGCAGTACTTC
CDR3: CASSRSMGGSYEQYF
V: TRBV4-1
size: once
J: TRBJ2-7
D: NA

DNA: TGTGCCAGCAGCACAACAGCGGGACGAAGCTACAATGAGCAGTTCTTC
CDR3: CASSTTAGRSYNEQFF
V: TRBV28
size: NA
J: TRBJ2-1
D: TRBD2

DNA: TGTGCCAGCAGCCAACTGAGAAATTCACCCCTCCACTTT
CDR3: CASSQLRNSPLHF
V: TRBV14
size: NA
J: TRBJ1-6
D: NA

DNA: TGTGCCAGCAGCTTAGCTAGCGCTGTCTACGAGCAGTACTTC
CDR3: CASSLASAVYEQYF
V: TRBV7-8
size: NA
J: TRBJ2-7
D: NA

DNA: TGTGCCAGCAGCAAATTGTCTCAGGCAGTGCAGTTCTTC
CDR3: CASSKLSQAVQFF
V: TRBV21-1
size: once
J: TRBJ2-1
D: NA

DNA: TGCGCCAGCAGCCAAGAGGGACAGGTCCACACCGGGGAGCTGTTTTTT
CDR3: CASSQEGQVHTGELFF
V: TRBV4-1
size: NA
J: TRBJ2-2
D: TRBD1

DNA: TGTGCCAGCAGCTTTGATGCGGGAGGGCCGGTAGGGGTCAATGAGCAGTTCTTC
CDR3: CASSFDAGGPVGVNEQFF
V: TRBV5-4
size: NA
J: TRBJ2-1
D: TRBD2

DNA: TGCAGTGCTAGTGCGCAGGGCTATGGCTACACCTTC
CDR3: CSASAQGYGYTF
V: TRBV20-1
size: NA
J: TRBJ1-2
D: NA

DNA: TGTGCCAGCAGCCCTTCTAGCGGGAGTGCAGATACGCAGTATTTT
CDR3: CASSPSSGSADTQYF
V: TRBV7-3
size: NA
J: TRBJ2-3
D: TRBD2

DNA: TGTGCCACCAGTGACTATACAGGGCCCGGGGAGCTGTTTTTT
CDR3: CATSDYTGPGELFF
V: TRBV24-1
size: NA
J: TRBJ2-2
D: NA

DNA: TGTGCCAGTAGACAGGGGGTCTACGAGCAGTACTTC
CDR3: CASRQGVYEQYF
V: TRBV28
size: NA
J: TRBJ2-7
D: TRBD1